The T cell receptor (beta chain) described here comes from a study of OX40 agonist ivuxolimab in advanced cancers. Background on the study: Prior checkpoint blockade (anti-PD-1, anti-PD-L1 or anti-CTLA-4) was permitted; around 37% had it.

Points from the study as a whole: Both CD4+ and CD8+ T cell populations in blood had undergone clonal expansion by week 6 at 0.1 to 3.0 mg/kg. Averaging showed that CD8+ T cells had more expanded clones than CD4+ did.

Measured with immunoSEQ multiplex PCR; TCRdb has only the in-frame clones, and not every one. The data hold around 34,000 clones, with 65% to 85% observed a single time. The sampling schedule covered blood at baseline, cycle 4 day 1, and cycle 7 day 1. With respect to this clone: Its antigen is not known.

The germline gives CDR1 LNHDA, CDR2 SQIVND (reference sequence). V gave up 5 bases and J gave up 5 bases, with 15 bases separating them. The CDR3 covers 14 residues. Sequencing was performed on CD4+ or CD8+ T cells sorted from blood, taken in a trial of the OX40 agonist ivuxolimab. The chain is built from TRBV19 and TRBJ2-5; D gene ambiguous. This sequence was found in an adult with an advanced solid tumor such as melanoma, head and neck, liver or kidney cancer. CDR3 in amino acids: CASSHLVAGETQYF. CDR3 nucleotides: TGTGCCAGTAGTCACCTAGTGGCCGGTGAGACCCAGTACTTC.